This T cell receptor (beta chain) was found in a study of T cells after yellow fever vaccination. Many counts were recorded for this clonotype. Conversion of TCR transcripts into cDNA relied on 5'RACE template switching, which added a universal primer site and UMIs. TCRdb reanalysed the 5' RACE reads using MiXCR and keeps one entry per CDR3 protein. Here the sample spans more than 90,000 distinct CDR3 sequences, 8.4% being singletons. Source: CD8+ T cells sorted from PBMCs, taken 45 days after the yellow fever booster vaccination. The clonotype was recovered from a man younger than 40 who received the YFV17D yellow fever vaccine.

The DNA of the CDR3 is TGTGCCAGCAGTACGTGGTATAGCTACGAGCAGTACTTC. Protein: CASSTWYSYEQYF. The rearrangement links TRBV7-9 to TRBJ2-7; D unresolved. Germline CDR1 SEHNR, CDR2 FQNEAQ (reference sequence). V gave up 6 bases and J gave up 3 bases, with 12 bases separating them. The CDR3 covers 13 residues.